This entry lists 15 T cell receptor beta chains sequenced from one sample in a study of blood T cells in healthy people across ages (dated by TCRdb to the mid-2010s). Libraries were prepared through 5' RACE. Sequencing relied on an Illumina HiSeq 2500. A second 7 to 11 cycle PCR used a sample-barcoded 5' primer and a J-beta primer mix. The raw public data were reprocessed by TCRdb itself: fastp quality trimming at Q25, MiXCR clonotype calling, in-frame beta chains only. A single entry per CDR3 protein holds the most common genes and DNA from its merged rows. Counted in this sample were approximately 800,000 distinct CDR3 sequences; around 25% of them appeared once. The top ten clonotypes cover under 4.5% of the sample. This sample was shared with a second study, whose subject was T cells of mothers and their children.

Source material: blood. Receptor source: a boy between 5 and 17 years old in good health.

The J gene is TRBJ2-1, the V gene TRBV6-1; the match to TRBD1 covers 10 bases. Germline trimming cut 4 bases from V and 4 bases from J; bases unmatched to any gene: 4. CDR3 size: 15 residues. Germline CDR1 is MNHNS and CDR2 is SASEGT. The CDR3 protein is CASSADRGRYNEQFF. The CDR3 nucleotides read TGTGCCAGCAGTGCGGACAGGGGGAGATACAATGAGCAGTTCTTC.

J is TRBJ2-5 and V is TRBV5-1, with TRBD1 identical over 9 bases. The CDR3 spans 16 residues. With 2 bases clipped from V and 2 bases from J, the junction kept 7 bases outside the gene matches. Germline V CDR1 and CDR2: SGHRS, YFSETQ. In DNA, the CDR3 is TGCGCCAGCAGCTTTCCGGGACAGGGATATCAAGAGACCCAGTACTTC. Its protein is CASSFPGQGYQETQYF.

This chain uses TRBV4-1 with TRBJ2-1; 7 positions agree with TRBD1. The J call is uncertain, as TRBJ2-5 better fits the DNA end. CDR3 length: 15 residues. Germline CDR1 is MGHRA and CDR2 is YSYEKL. This CDR3 reads CASSQDLSGGETQYF. The CDR3 DNA reads TGCGCCAGCAGCCAAGATTTGTCAGGGGGAGAGACCCAGTACTTC.

This clonotype was picked up a small number of times. The V gene is TRBV9, the J gene TRBJ2-5; D is unresolved. The assigned J gene may be wrong: the sequence end matches TRBJ2-1 better. CDR1 is SGDLS and CDR2 is YYNGEE in the germline V gene. The CDR3 extends over 12 amino acids. The CDR3 coding sequence is TGTGCCAGCAGCGAGATGGGTCTTGAGCAGTTCTTC. It codes for CASSEMGLEQFF.

This clonotype came up a few times. The chain has TRBV11-2 and TRBJ2-2, with 10 bases fitting TRBD1. V lost 5 bases to trimming and J lost 4 bases; unmatched junction nucleotides: 10. The CDR3 is 17 residues long. Germline V gene data show CDR1 as SGHAT and CDR2 as FQNNGV. CDR3 loop: CASSPGQGGELTGELFF. The CDR3 coding sequence is TGTGCCAGCAGCCCCGGACAGGGGGGGGAACTCACCGGGGAGCTGTTTTTT.

The chain employs TRBV5-1 and TRBJ2-1, with D unresolved. Germline lookup yields CDR1 SGHRS and CDR2 YFSETQ. The V gene lost 0 bases and the J gene lost 8 bases, with 12 bases spanning the gap. The CDR3 has 14 amino acids. The CDR3 protein is CASSLGPTGDEQFF. The CDR3 nucleotides read TGCGCCAGCAGCTTGGGTCCCACGGGTGATGAGCAGTTCTTC. The whole variable domain, remainder taken from reference TRBV5-1 and TRBJ2-1, is KAGVTQTPRYLIKTRGQQVTLSCSPISGHRSVSWYQQTPGQGLQFLFEYFSETQRNKGNFPGRFSGRQFSNSRSEMNVSTLELGDSALYLCASSLGPTGDEQFFGPGTRLTVL.

The CDR3 DNA reads TGTGCCAGCAGCCCGGGAGTTGGGGTGAGCACAGATACGCAGTATTTT. Encoded protein: CASSPGVGVSTDTQYF. V and J are TRBV28 and TRBJ2-3; perhaps TRBD2 as D (6 bases). V dropped 6 bases and J dropped 0 bases, with 16 bases sitting between them. Germline V lookup: CDR1 MDHEN, CDR2 SYDVKM. The CDR3 spans 16 residues.

About this clonotype: At one of its ends the junction is not consistent with the germline gene, which may arise from a read error. This chain links TRBV6-2 or TRBV6-3 with TRBJ2-5; 7 bases align to TRBD1. The CDR3 is made up of 15 amino acids. Germline V gene data show CDR1 as MNHEY and CDR2 as SVGEGT. The CDR3 sequence: CASNYGDRFQETQYF. DNA of the CDR3: TGTGCCAGCAATTACGGGGACAGATTCCAAGAGACCCAGTACTTC.

The rearrangement uses TRBV5-1 and TRBJ2-4; maybe TRBD1 (7 bases). Germline CDR1 SGHRS, CDR2 YFSETQ. The CDR3 sequence is 14 residues long. Deletions cut 4 bases from V and 5 bases from J, with 13 bases between. In DNA, the CDR3 is TGCGCCAGCAGCCATCAGGGGGGCCAAAACATTCAGTACTTC. It yields the protein CASSHQGGQNIQYF.

The V gene is TRBV29-1, the J gene TRBJ2-2, with unresolved D. CDR1 SQVTM and CDR2 ANQGSEA come from the germline V gene. V was clipped by 5 bases and J by 6 bases, with 7 bases between them. The CDR3 length is 11 residues. The CDR3 reads CSVITAGELFF. The CDR3 coding sequence is TGCAGCGTTATAACAGCCGGGGAGCTGTTTTTT.

The chain joins TRBV12-3 or TRBV12-4 to TRBJ2-5; 8 nucleotides agree with TRBD2. The DNA end is a closer match to TRBJ2-1, so the J assignment may be wrong. The CDR3 sequence is 16 residues long. Written as DNA, the CDR3 is TGTGCCAGCAGTTGGGCAGCGGGAGTCCCCTACAATGAGCAGTTCTTC. Its protein is CASSWAAGVPYNEQFF.

As to this clonotype: Since no conserved phenylalanine or tryptophan closes the CDR3, a read error is the likely cause. The gene calls are TRBV7-9 and TRBJ2-5; D is uncertain. This CDR3 region has 16 residues. The V end was cut by 2 bases, the J end by 1 base, with 14 bases between. The germline V gene encodes CDR1 SEHNR and CDR2 FQNEAQ (reference sequence). CDR3 protein: CASSLLPLGFQETQYC. The DNA of the CDR3 is TGTGCCAGCAGCTTATTGCCCTTGGGGTTCCAAGAGACCCAGTACTGC.

This clonotype was observed once. CDR3 DNA sequence: TGTGCCAGCGGGGGGACTAGCGGGGGGCTGGCCAAAAACATTCAGTACTTC. This encodes CASGGTSGGLAKNIQYF. The chain uses TRBV2 and TRBJ2-4, with 15 bases identical to TRBD2. This CDR3 region has 17 residues. Trimming cost V 8 bases and J 1 base; bases outside gene matches: 6. Germline values: CDR1 SNHLY, CDR2 FYNNEI. The full variable domain, rest sourced from reference TRBV2 and TRBJ2-4, is EPEVTQTPSHQVTQMGQEVILRCVPISNHLYFYWYRQILGQKVEFLVSFYNNEISEKSEIFDDQFSVERPDGSNFTLKIRSTKLEDSAMYFCASGGTSGGLAKNIQYFGAGTRLSVL.

The sample holds many counts of this clonotype. V is TRBV29-1 and J is TRBJ2-5, with D possibly TRBD2 on 5 matching bases. The germline gives CDR1 SQVTM, CDR2 ANQGSEA. The CDR3 has 12 residues. The germline V and J ends were trimmed by 4 bases and 5 bases, with 11 bases remaining between them. This chain's CDR3 is CSVVGSGETQYF. Here the CDR3 DNA reads TGCAGCGTTGTTGGGAGTGGCGAGACCCAGTACTTC. Combining the CDR3 with reference TRBV29-1 and TRBJ2-5 gives the whole variable domain SAVISQKPSRDICQRGTSLTIQCQVDSQVTMMFWYRQQPGQSLTLIATANQGSEATYESGFVIDKFPISRPNLTFSTLTVSNMSPEDSSIYLCSVVGSGETQYFGPGTRLLVL.

This clonotype came up a few times. The V call is TRBV19, the J call TRBJ2-3; 10 bases are a match to TRBD2. V gave up 3 bases and J gave up 5 bases; unmatched junction bases: 8. The length of the CDR3 is 16 residues. The V gene's germline CDR1 is LNHDA and CDR2 SQIVND (reference sequence). The CDR3 spells CASSMGWRLAGDTQYF. CDR3 in DNA: TGTGCCAGTAGTATGGGATGGAGACTAGCGGGAGATACGCAGTATTTT. The full variable domain, its missing parts supplied by reference TRBV19 and TRBJ2-3, is DGGITQSPKYLFRKEGQNVTLSCEQNLNHDAMYWYRQDPGQGLRLIYYSQIVNDFQKGDIAEGYSVSREKKESFPLTVTSAQKNPTAFYLCASSMGWRLAGDTQYFGPGTRLTVL.